Below, 32 T cell receptor beta chains from the same sample are listed, as sequenced in a study of shared clonotypes between healthy human individuals. Sequencing used immunoSEQ multiplex PCR; TCRdb keeps in-frame clones, though not all of them. The table shows about 2.4 million clones, with under 95% occurring only once. The sample comprised naive CD4+ T cells from PBMCs. Regarding subset: CD45RA+ positively selected. The source is a man aged 18 to 29 in good health. Some clones in this sample may be carry-over from other donors' samples.

The chain links TRBV27 to TRBJ2-4; possibly TRBD2 for D (6 bases). V lost 4 bases and J lost 0, with 10 bases in between. Germline values: CDR1 MNHEY, CDR2 SMNVEV (reference sequence). This CDR3 has 15 amino acids. CDR3 coding DNA: TGTGCCAGCAGTTCATGGGGGGTAGCCAAAAACATTCAGTACTTC. Its protein is CASSSWGVAKNIQYF.

The genes are TRBV4-1 and TRBJ2-7; D not resolved. This CDR3 has 14 residues. Trimming stripped 1 base from V and 10 bases from J, with 17 bases between. Germline V gene sequence: CDR1 MGHRA, CDR2 YSYEKL. The CDR3 sequence: CASSQVLTLSAQYF. Written as DNA, the CDR3 is TGCGCCAGCAGCCAAGTACTAACACTCTCGGCTCAGTACTTC.

Turning to this clone: One junction end does not reproduce the germline sequence, and a read error may be involved. This CDR3 is also generated by other DNA sequences in the sample. The chain employs TRBV7-2 and TRBJ1-3; D uncertain. The germline V gene has CDR1 SGHTA and CDR2 FQGNSA. The CDR3 sequence is 13 residues long. The CDR3 spells CASSFGGSDTIYF. The CDR3 DNA reads TGCGCCAGCAGCTTTGGCGGGAGCGACACCATATATTTT.

This clone was observed a single time. The chain uses TRBV7-2 and TRBJ2-5, with D perhaps TRBD1 or TRBD2 (5 bases each). This CDR3 comprises 16 residues. Germline V gives CDR1 SGHTA, CDR2 FQGNSA. Trimming took off 5 bases at V and 5 bases at J, with 21 bases between the two ends. CDR3 coding DNA: TGTGCCAGCAGCAAACCGGGACGGAATACACGGGAGACCCAGTACTTC. Its translation: CASSKPGRNTRETQYF.

The chain links TRBV28 to TRBJ2-2, with 12 nucleotides matching TRBD1. Per germline, CDR1 MDHEN and CDR2 SYDVKM. Losses at the gene ends were 6 bases for V and 6 bases for J; bases not matched to a gene: 8. The CDR3 is made up of 16 amino acids. The chain's CDR3 is CASRSTGTGGPGELFF. The CDR3 bases are TGTGCCAGCAGATCTACCGGGACAGGGGGCCCCGGGGAGCTGTTTTTT.

The chain links TRBV7-2 to TRBJ2-3; the match to TRBD1 covers 7 bases. The V segment lost 5 bases and the J segment 0 bases; nucleotides outside the gene matches: 2. The CDR3 contains 14 residues. Per the germline V gene, CDR1 is SGHTA and CDR2 is FQGNSA. CDR3 in amino acids: CASSTGVSTDTQYF. The CDR3 DNA reads as TGTGCCAGCAGCACAGGGGTAAGCACAGATACGCAGTATTTT.

V usage is TRBV5-1 and J usage is TRBJ1-1; D might be TRBD1 (6 bases). CDR1 is SGHRS, CDR2 YFSETQ, per germline. V was cut by 4 bases and J by 7 bases, with 20 bases left in between. This CDR3 has 15 amino acids. CDR3 sequence: CASSPGRPGGGEAFF. The CDR3 DNA reads TGCGCCAGCAGCCCGGGGCGACCCGGAGGGGGTGAAGCTTTCTTT.

The V call is TRBV7-8, the J call TRBJ2-1; weak D call: TRBD2 (7 bases). The CDR3 covers 16 residues. With 1 base removed from V and 8 bases from J, the gap between germline ends came to 18 bases. Germline V gives CDR1 SGHVS, CDR2 FQNEAQ. As DNA, the CDR3 is TGTGCCAGCAGCTTAGACGGGGGGCACTTTGGCGATGAGCAGTTCTTC. Amino acid sequence: CASSLDGGHFGDEQFF.

Note on this clone: This CDR3 is also generated by other DNA sequences in the sample. CDR3 residues: CASSLEAGDEQFF. CDR3 bases: TGTGCCAGCAGCTTAGAAGCGGGAGATGAGCAGTTCTTC. The rearrangement uses TRBV11-2 and TRBJ2-1; 8 bases align to TRBD2. The CDR3 totals 13 residues. Per the germline V gene, CDR1 is SGHAT and CDR2 is FQNNGV. J gave up 8 bases and V 0 bases, and 0 bases lay outside the gene matches.

The V and J genes are TRBV18 and TRBJ2-3; tentative D call: TRBD2 (5 bases). Trimming left V 5 bases short and J 5 bases short, with 11 bases between. Germline CDR1 reads KGHSH; CDR2 reads LQKENI. This CDR3 has 13 residues. The CDR3 loop is CASSRTAGDTQYF. The CDR3 region has the DNA TGTGCCAGCTCAAGGACTGCGGGAGATACGCAGTATTTT. Full variable domain (remainder filled in from reference TRBV18 and TRBJ2-3): NAGVMQNPRHLVRRRGQEARLRCSPMKGHSHVYWYRQLPEEGLKFMVYLQKENIIDESGMPKERFSAEFPKEGPSILRIQQVVRGDSAAYFCASSRTAGDTQYFGPGTRLTVL.

The chain combines TRBV25-1 with TRBJ1-6, with 7 bases matching TRBD1. The germline CDR1 and CDR2 sequences are MGHDK and SYGVNS. The length of the CDR3 is 14 residues. J gave up 6 bases and V 3 bases, and 2 bases lay outside the gene matches. CDR3 residues: CASSETGFNSPLHF. The CDR3 nucleotides read TGTGCCAGCAGTGAGACAGGGTTTAATTCACCCCTCCACTTT.

On this clone itself: Other nucleotide sequences from this sample produce the same CDR3. The chain links TRBV28 to TRBJ1-2; the D gene is possibly TRBD1 (6 bases). Germline-derived CDR1 and CDR2 are MDHEN and SYDVKM. V lost 2 bases to trimming and J lost 6 bases, with 7 bases between them. The length of the CDR3 is 12 residues. The CDR3 protein is CASSLQGHGYTF. The CDR3 DNA sequence: TGTGCCAGCAGTTTACAGGGGCATGGCTACACCTTC.

V and J are TRBV11-2 and TRBJ2-3; 9 bases are shared with TRBD2. The CDR3 loop spans 16 amino acids. Germline lookup yields CDR1 SGHAT and CDR2 FQNNGV. Trimming removed 1 base from V and 2 bases from J; junction bases left unmatched: 4. CDR3 region: CASSLVAGGNTDTQYF. In nucleotides, the CDR3 is TGTGCCAGCAGCTTAGTGGCGGGAGGGAACACAGATACGCAGTATTTT.

This rearrangement joins TRBV28 to TRBJ1-2; D unclear. V was pared by 11 bases and J by 2 bases, with 12 bases between. CDR1 is MDHEN and CDR2 is SYDVKM in the germline V gene. The CDR3 extends over 12 amino acids. The CDR3 nucleotides are TGTGCCGTCCAGGAACGAAACTATGGCTACACCTTC. Encoded protein: CAVQERNYGYTF.

The chain is built from TRBV5-1 and TRBJ1-6; TRBD1 is a possible D gene (5 bases). The CDR3 has 16 amino acids. Trimming left V 4 bases short and J 7 bases short, with 18 bases between. CDR1 and CDR2 (germline): SGHRS, YFSETQ. CDR3 protein: CASSVNPGTANSPLHF. CDR3 nucleotides: TGCGCCAGCAGCGTAAACCCCGGGACGGCGAATTCACCCCTCCACTTT.

About this clone itself: The same CDR3 arises from other DNA sequences in this sample as well. CDR3 sequence (DNA): TGCGCCAGCAGCTTCGGGCAGAATAACTACGAGCAGTACTTC. Amino acids: CASSFGQNNYEQYF. The genes are TRBV5-1 and TRBJ2-7; no firm D call. The V and J ends lost 2 bases and 3 bases respectively, with 12 bases between them. Germline CDR1 and CDR2: SGHRS and YFSETQ. The length of the CDR3 is 14 residues.

The chain uses TRBV6-5 and TRBJ2-7, with D uncertain. The CDR3 has 12 amino acids. V lost 2 bases, J lost 5 bases, and 7 bases lay in between. Per the germline V gene, CDR1 is MNHEY and CDR2 is SVGAGI. The CDR3 sequence: CASSYRRHEQYF. The CDR3 nucleotides read TGTGCCAGCAGTTACCGTAGGCACGAGCAGTACTTC.

The V and J genes are TRBV4-1 and TRBJ2-1, with D possibly matching TRBD2 (5 bases). V lost 1 base and J 3 bases, leaving 10 bases between the germline ends. Germline CDR1 and CDR2: MGHRA and YSYEKL. The CDR3 sequence is 15 residues long. The CDR3 DNA is TGCGCCAGCAGCCAAGGGAGGCAGGTCTACAATGAGCAGTTCTTC. Encoded protein: CASSQGRQVYNEQFF.

This clone was detected only a few times. The chain combines TRBV25-1 with TRBJ1-1, with D unresolved. The germline V gene has CDR1 MGHDK and CDR2 SYGVNS. Trimming shortened V by 5 bases and J by 1 base, and 8 bases separated the two germline ends. This CDR3 has 13 amino acids. CDR3 coding DNA: TGTGCCAGCAGTACTGGGTCGAACACTGAAGCTTTCTTT. It translates to CASSTGSNTEAFF.

The CDR3 coding sequence is TGTGCCAGCAGCTTGTGGACAAGACAGACCCAGTACTTC. The encoded protein is CASSLWTRQTQYF. The gene calls are TRBV7-8 and TRBJ2-5; tentatively, D is TRBD1 (5 bases). The germline V and J ends were trimmed by 3 bases and 6 bases, with 11 bases remaining between them. CDR1 is SGHVS and CDR2 is FQNEAQ in the germline V gene. CDR3 size: 13 residues.

This clone came up a few times. This same CDR3 is encoded by further DNA sequences in the sample. V and J are TRBV18 and TRBJ2-7, with 9 bases fitting TRBD1. V lost 3 bases, J lost 2 bases, and 5 bases stayed unmatched. Germline V gene data show CDR1 as KGHSH and CDR2 as LQKENI. The CDR3 length is 15 residues. The CDR3 nucleotides read TGTGCCAGCTCACCCCCGGGACAGGGCCCCTACGAGCAGTACTTC. Its translation is CASSPPGQGPYEQYF. The variable domain in full, completed from reference TRBV18 and TRBJ2-7, reads NAGVMQNPRHLVRRRGQEARLRCSPMKGHSHVYWYRQLPEEGLKFMVYLQKENIIDESGMPKERFSAEFPKEGPSILRIQQVVRGDSAAYFCASSPPGQGPYEQYFGPGTRLTVT.

The DNA for the CDR3 is TGCGCCAGCAGCTTGACTTTACAGAGCACTGAAGCTTTCTTT. Translation: CASSLTLQSTEAFF. The V call is TRBV5-1, the J call TRBJ1-1, with D uncertain. The CDR3 loop spans 14 amino acids. Between the trimmed V and J ends, which lost 1 base and 4 bases, there was a span of 11 bases. Germline V gene sequence: CDR1 SGHRS, CDR2 YFSETQ.

This clone showed up just once. In DNA form, the CDR3 reads TGTGCCAGCAGTGACTTGGGACAGGGGGACGATGAAGCTTTCTTT. Amino acids: CASSDLGQGDDEAFF. V gene TRBV6-1 combines with J gene TRBJ1-1; 11 nucleotides agree with TRBD1. The V gene's germline CDR1 is MNHNS and CDR2 SASEGT. J lost 7 bases, V lost 3 bases, and 7 bases had no gene match. This CDR3 region has 15 residues.

The V call is TRBV30, the J call TRBJ2-4, with D maybe TRBD1 (6 bases). CDR1 GTSNPN and CDR2 SVGIG come from the germline V gene (reference sequence). The CDR3 length is 13 residues. V lost 0 bases and J 7 bases, leaving 10 bases between the germline ends. CDR3 loop: CAWSVNRVNIQYF. The CDR3 bases are TGTGCCTGGAGTGTAAACAGGGTCAACATTCAGTACTTC. The entire variable domain, with the rest obtained from reference TRBV30 and TRBJ2-4, is as follows: SQTIHQWPATLVQPVGSPLSLECTVEGTSNPNLYWYRQAAGRGLQLLFYSVGIGQISSEVPQNLSASRPQDRQFILSSKKLLLSDSGFYLCAWSVNRVNIQYFGAGTRLSVL.

The chain is built from TRBV30 and TRBJ1-5; D gene ambiguous. Trimming pared 2 bases from V and 4 bases from J, leaving 9 bases between. The CDR3 runs 13 residues. Germline CDR1 reads GTSNPN; CDR2 reads SVGIG (reference sequence). The CDR3 DNA reads as TGTGCCTGGAGTTATGATGAAAATCAGCCCCAGCATTTT. Protein product: CAWSYDENQPQHF.

This clone has a single count. The chain is built from TRBV5-6 and TRBJ2-3, with D tentatively TRBD1 or TRBD2 (6 bases each). Germline V gene data show CDR1 as SGHDT and CDR2 as YYEEEE. V lost 4 bases and J 3 bases, leaving 15 bases between the germline ends. This CDR3 spans 15 amino acids. CDR3 sequence reads: CASSQGRFGTDTQYF. As DNA, the CDR3 is TGTGCCAGCAGCCAGGGGAGGTTCGGTACAGATACGCAGTATTTT.

The rearrangement uses TRBV19 and TRBJ2-3; 13 bases are shared with TRBD2. J gave up 6 bases and V 7 bases, and 7 bases lay outside the gene matches. Germline assignment: CDR1 LNHDA and CDR2 SQIVND (reference sequence). The CDR3 totals 15 residues. The CDR3: CASMGLAGRSDTQYF. The CDR3 bases are TGTGCCAGTATGGGACTAGCGGGACGTTCCGATACGCAGTATTTT.

This clone turned up a few times. The chain is built from TRBV5-1 and TRBJ2-1, with D maybe TRBD1 (6 bases). CDR1 and CDR2 (germline): SGHRS, YFSETQ. V shed 4 bases and J shed 1 base, with 12 bases lying between them. This CDR3 spans 15 amino acids. CDR3 residues: CASSNDRSSYNEQFF. The CDR3 DNA reads as TGCGCCAGCAGCAACGACAGGTCTTCCTACAATGAGCAGTTCTTC.

CDR3: CASSLDVRRETQYF. In nucleotides, the CDR3 is TGTGCCAGCAGTTTGGATGTTCGCAGAGAGACCCAGTACTTC. The chain is built from TRBV28 and TRBJ2-5; D is unresolved. Germline values: CDR1 MDHEN, CDR2 SYDVKM. The CDR3 extends over 14 amino acids. The V end lost 3 bases, the J end lost 4 bases, and 12 bases lay between the germline ends.

This clone was recorded once. The rearrangement uses TRBV7-2 and TRBJ2-2, with 7 positions matching TRBD1. The CDR3 length is 16 residues. The germline V gene encodes CDR1 SGHTA and CDR2 FQGNSA. The trim removed 0 bases at V and 5 bases at J, leaving 6 bases unmatched. CDR3 region: CASSLAATGNTGELFF. CDR3 bases: TGTGCCAGCAGCTTAGCGGCGACAGGGAATACCGGGGAGCTGTTTTTT.

This clone was seen a single time. The chain employs TRBV11-3 and TRBJ2-1; tentatively, D is TRBD2 (6 bases). CDR3 length equals 13 residues. The germline V and J ends were trimmed by 4 bases and 10 bases, with 14 bases remaining between them. Germline V gene lookup returns CDR1 SGHNT and CDR2 YENEEA. CDR3 nucleotides: TGTGCCAGCAGCTACAGGACGGGAGTCGAGCAGTTCTTC. It is translated as CASSYRTGVEQFF. Full variable domain (remainder filled in from reference TRBV11-3 and TRBJ2-1): EAGVVQSPRYKIIEKKQPVAFWCNPISGHNTLYWYLQNLGQGPELLIRYENEEAVDDSQLPKDRFSAERLKGVDSTLKIQPAELGDSAVYLCASSYRTGVEQFFGPGTRLTVL.

The V and J genes are TRBV18 and TRBJ1-4, with 7 bases that match TRBD1. Germline V gene lookup returns CDR1 KGHSH and CDR2 LQKENI. This CDR3 is built from 16 residues. With 6 bases clipped from V and 0 bases from J, the junction kept 7 bases outside the gene matches. CDR3 in DNA: TGTGCCAGCTCCCGCGGACAGGCTGCAACTAATGAAAAACTGTTTTTT. This encodes CASSRGQAATNEKLFF. Filled out from reference TRBV18 and TRBJ1-4, the complete variable domain reads NAGVMQNPRHLVRRRGQEARLRCSPMKGHSHVYWYRQLPEEGLKFMVYLQKENIIDESGMPKERFSAEFPKEGPSILRIQQVVRGDSAAYFCASSRGQAATNEKLFFGSGTQLSVL.